This T cell receptor (beta chain) is drawn from a study of CD8+ T cells in alopecia areata. Broader study findings: Across lesional scalp, and particularly alopecia totalis/universalis, clonality surpassed that of normal scalp.

V dropped 1 base and J dropped 6 bases, with 14 bases sitting between them. Germline CDR1 and CDR2: LGHNA and YSLEER. This CDR3 is built from 15 residues. Reverse transcribed after extraction, RNA yielded cDNA as the sequencing template. TCRdb keeps only in-frame clones here, not all; method: immunoSEQ multiplex PCR. The sample contains about 300,000 clones, more than 45% of which appear only once. With respect to this clone: The antigen is undetermined.

Sample treatment: oral pan-JAK inhibitor, 5-10 mg twice daily. Peripheral blood and lesional scalp punch biopsies were taken from alopecia areata patients. Sample: CD4+ T cells sorted from blood, taken at week 24, from a patient treated with tofacitinib. This chain uses TRBV4-3 with TRBJ2-3; no clear D gene. This TCR was recovered from a human donor with alopecia areata. The CDR3 loop is CASSQGNSRRDTQYF. The DNA for the CDR3 is TGCGCCAGCAGCCAAGGGAACAGTAGGCGGGATACGCAGTATTTT.